The 25 T cell receptor beta chains below come from one sample, sequenced in a study of radiation and T cells in renal cell carcinoma (dated by TCRdb to 2019 to 2021). The time point label on this specimen signifies: tumor resected at nephrectomy. The treatment or condition label for this specimen denotes: treatment-naive control, cytoreductive nephrectomy. Library method: the immunoSEQ multiplex PCR assay. In its TCRdb copy, this immuneACCESS table keeps in-frame sequences only and misses some clones. Where compared with another copy, unresolved V genes explain less than half of these, and the others have no known cause. The sample contains 15,000 to 20,000 clones, approximately 62% of them found a single time. Clones ranked in the top ten supply 30% to 35% of the sample. Sequencing used tumor tissue, obtained from a patient whose treatment was nephrectomy without radiotherapy. The source of these receptors is a man aged 50 to 60 with renal cell carcinoma.

The V gene is TRBV6-5, the J gene TRBJ1-1, with D perhaps matching TRBD1 (5 bases). Germline CDR1 MNHEY, CDR2 SVGAGI. The V end lost 5 bases, the J end lost 3 bases, and 16 bases lay between the germline ends. The CDR3 is 15 residues long. The CDR3 DNA reads as TGTGCCAGCAGTATCAACCGGGACCGACACACTGAAGCTTTCTTT. Translated, it gives CASSINRDRHTEAFF.

This clone was seen a few times. J is TRBJ1-1 and V is TRBV19; TRBD1 might be the D (6 bases). The CDR3 is 14 residues long. V lost 6 bases and J 3 bases, leaving 14 bases between the germline ends. The germline gives CDR1 LNHDA, CDR2 SQIVND (reference sequence). The CDR3 DNA is TGTGCCAGTAGCGGGCCGGGGGCTTACACTGAAGCTTTCTTT. This translates into CASSGPGAYTEAFF.

This chain connects TRBV30 to TRBJ1-1; D ambiguous. Trimming cost V 4 bases and J 0 bases, with 12 bases left between them. CDR1 GTSNPN and CDR2 SVGIG come from the germline V gene (reference sequence). The CDR3 has 14 residues. The CDR3 DNA reads TGTGCCTGGACCAAGTCGCAGGTGAACACTGAAGCTTTCTTT. It codes for CAWTKSQVNTEAFF.

This clone has more than one count but fewer than ten. V usage is TRBV2 and J usage is TRBJ1-1; tentatively, D is TRBD1 (6 bases). The CDR3 has 15 amino acids. The V gene lost 6 bases and the J gene lost 6 bases, with 20 bases spanning the gap. Germline V gives CDR1 SNHLY, CDR2 FYNNEI. Written as DNA, the CDR3 is TGTGCCAGCAGGGACACAGCCCGGGACATATCTGAAGCTTTCTTT. It translates to CASRDTARDISEAFF.

This clone appeared many times. This chain's CDR3 is CASSSGDYTYSGANVLTF. The CDR3 bases are TGTGCCAGCAGCTCCGGGGACTACACCTACTCTGGGGCCAACGTCCTGACTTTC. The genes are TRBV5-6 and TRBJ2-6, with TRBD2 matching 7 bases. The trim removed 3 bases at V and 0 bases at J, leaving 9 bases unmatched. Germline lookup yields CDR1 SGHDT and CDR2 YYEEEE. The CDR3 runs 18 residues.

Only a few counts were recorded for this clone. The gene calls are TRBV28 and TRBJ1-2, with TRBD1 identical over 8 bases. Germline CDR1 is MDHEN and CDR2 is SYDVKM. CDR3 length: 13 residues. The CDR3 loop reads CPTGTGGNYGYTF. Here the CDR3 DNA reads TGTCCTACCGGGACAGGTGGGAACTATGGCTACACCTTC.

The chain combines TRBV10-3 with TRBJ1-1; D is uncertain. Per the germline V gene, CDR1 is ENHRY and CDR2 is SYGVKD. The CDR3 totals 13 residues. Trimming cost V 4 bases and J 2 bases, with 8 bases left between them. CDR3 in DNA: TGTGCCATCAGTGGTTCGGAAAACACTGAAGCTTTCTTT. This codes for CAISGSENTEAFF.

Only one count was recorded for this clone. The rearrangement links TRBV7-8 to TRBJ1-2, with D possibly matching TRBD1 (5 bases). Trimming stripped 5 bases from V and 10 bases from J, with 17 bases between. Germline CDR1 reads SGHVS; CDR2 reads FQNEAQ. The CDR3 totals 13 residues. This CDR3 is CASSTPGDLNYTF. For the CDR3, the DNA is TGTGCCAGCAGCACCCCTGGGGACCTGAACTACACCTTC.

The V and J genes are TRBV7-9 and TRBJ1-5; D unresolved. V was shortened by 1 base and J by 4 bases, with 11 bases between the two germline ends. CDR1 and CDR2 from the germline V gene are SEHNR and FQNEAQ (reference sequence). The CDR3 consists of 15 residues. As DNA, the CDR3 is TGTGCCAGCAGCTTAGAAGGGTCTGGGAATCAGCCCCAGCATTTT. The encoded protein is CASSLEGSGNQPQHF.

This clone was detected only once. The rearrangement links TRBV19 to TRBJ1-1, with no clear D. Germline loops: CDR1 LNHDA, CDR2 SQIVND (reference sequence). Between the trimmed V and J ends, which lost 3 bases and 5 bases, there was a span of 16 bases. The CDR3 has 15 amino acids. The CDR3 loop is CASSMLILRRTEAFF. The CDR3 coding sequence is TGTGCCAGTAGTATGCTCATTCTCAGGAGGACTGAAGCTTTCTTT.

This rearrangement joins TRBV18 to TRBJ2-2, with D hard to call. The CDR3 covers 13 residues. V was shortened by 0 bases and J by 7 bases, with 6 bases between the two germline ends. CDR1 KGHSH and CDR2 LQKENI come from the germline V gene. The chain's CDR3 is CASSPPTIGELFF. As DNA, the CDR3 is TGTGCCAGCTCACCACCGACAATCGGGGAGCTGTTTTTT.

This clone is medium-sized (0.01 to 0.1%). The chain carries TRBV28 and TRBJ2-7; TRBD1 matches 9 bases. The CDR3 has 14 amino acids. The germline V gene encodes CDR1 MDHEN and CDR2 SYDVKM. Trimming removed 6 bases from V and 1 base from J; junction bases left unmatched: 4. The CDR3 coding sequence is TGTGCCAGCAGGCCCGGGACAGGGTCCTACGAGCAGTACTTC. This codes for CASRPGTGSYEQYF. The full variable domain, rest sourced from reference TRBV28 and TRBJ2-7, is DVKVTQSSRYLVKRTGEKVFLECVQDMDHENMFWYRQDPGLGLRLIYFSYDVKMKEKGDIPEGYSVSREKKERFSLILESASTNQTSMYLCASRPGTGSYEQYFGPGTRLTVT.

The chain has TRBV6-4 and TRBJ1-1, with D possibly matching TRBD1 (5 bases). The CDR3 is made up of 13 amino acids. Germline V CDR1 and CDR2: MRHNA, SNTAGT. Trimming cost V 7 bases and J 4 bases, with 13 bases left between them. In nucleotides, the CDR3 is TGTGCCAGCATGGTCAGGAGGGGCACTGAAGCTTTCTTT. Protein: CASMVRRGTEAFF.

The J gene is TRBJ1-2, the V gene TRBV28; 9 bases agree with TRBD1. The V gene's germline CDR1 is MDHEN and CDR2 SYDVKM. The CDR3 extends over 17 amino acids. Losses at the gene ends were 5 bases for V and 8 bases for J; bases not matched to a gene: 18. DNA of the CDR3: TGTGCCAGCAGTACGACACCGGGACAGGGAATGGGGTACGGCTACACCTTC. Amino acid sequence: CASSTTPGQGMGYGYTF.

The V call is TRBV5-5, the J call TRBJ2-4; 12 bases are a match to TRBD1. V was pared by 2 bases and J by 12 bases, with 18 bases of the junction left unmatched. The CDR3 runs 18 residues. CDR1 SGHKS and CDR2 YYEKEE come from the germline V gene (reference sequence). The CDR3 reads CASSFDLGTGGSLRGQYF. DNA for the CDR3: TGTGCCAGCAGCTTCGATTTAGGGACAGGGGGCTCCCTTCGAGGTCAGTACTTC.

The genes are TRBV7-6 and TRBJ1-1; unclear D gene. V lost 3 bases to trimming and J lost 11 bases, with 7 bases between them. The CDR3 contains 10 residues. Germline V gene sequence: CDR1 SGHVS, CDR2 FNYEAQ. This CDR3 reads CASSLTLAFF. The CDR3 DNA reads as TGTGCCAGCAGCTTGACGTTGGCTTTCTTT.

This chain links TRBV28 with TRBJ1-2, with a weak D call TRBD1 (6 bases). The CDR3 contains 12 residues. V lost 3 bases to trimming and J lost 8 bases, with 10 bases between them. CDR1 MDHEN and CDR2 SYDVKM come from the germline V gene. The CDR3 DNA sequence: TGTGCCAGCAGTTTGGGCAGGGGAGGCTACACCTTC. Its protein is CASSLGRGGYTF.

V usage is TRBV5-1 and J usage is TRBJ2-3; 8 bases match TRBD2. Germline assignment: CDR1 SGHRS and CDR2 YFSETQ. V shed 4 bases, J shed 8 bases, and the junction held 9 bases outside the gene matches. The CDR3 is made up of 14 amino acids. The CDR3 loop reads CASSPPTSAGTQYF. CDR3 sequence (DNA): TGCGCCAGCAGCCCCCCGACTAGCGCCGGTACGCAGTATTTT.

V usage is TRBV4-1 and J usage is TRBJ1-4; perhaps TRBD1 as D (5 bases). Deletions cut 0 bases from V and 8 bases from J, with 13 bases between. The length of the CDR3 is 15 residues. Germline V gene sequence: CDR1 MGHRA, CDR2 YSYEKL. The CDR3 DNA reads TGCGCCAGCAGCCAAGACAGGGACGGGTGGGAAAAACTGTTTTTT. It encodes CASSQDRDGWEKLFF.

This clone qualifies as medium-sized. The rearrangement uses TRBV10-2 and TRBJ1-2, with TRBD1 identical over 7 bases. V was pared by 3 bases and J by 8 bases, with 0 bases of the junction left unmatched. This CDR3 has 11 residues. CDR1 and CDR2 (germline): WSHSY, SAAADI. CDR3 nucleotide sequence: TGCGCCAGCAGTGAAGGGGGCGGCTACACCTTC. This encodes CASSEGGGYTF.

V usage is TRBV6-5 and J usage is TRBJ2-1, with TRBD2 matching over 7 bases. CDR3 length equals 15 residues. Germline values: CDR1 MNHEY, CDR2 SVGAGI. Unmatched junction bases numbered 7, after V lost 1 base and J lost 7 bases. Written as DNA, the CDR3 is TGTGCCAGCAGTTACTATACTAGCGTTGGGAATGAGCAGTTCTTC. It specifies CASSYYTSVGNEQFF.

The chain recombines TRBV5-1 with TRBJ2-3; a possible D gene is TRBD1 (6 bases). Trimming removed 2 bases from V and 0 bases from J, with 13 bases in between. Germline V gene lookup returns CDR1 SGHRS and CDR2 YFSETQ. The CDR3 totals 16 residues. The CDR3 nucleotides are TGCGCCAGCAGCTTAGAGGGGGACGGCAGCACAGATACGCAGTATTTT. It codes for CASSLEGDGSTDTQYF.

This clone was observed a handful of times. V is TRBV19 and J is TRBJ1-1, with D unresolved. The CDR3 is 13 amino acids. The germline V and J ends were trimmed by 4 bases and 1 base, with 7 bases remaining between them. The germline V gene has CDR1 LNHDA and CDR2 SQIVND (reference sequence). Here the CDR3 DNA reads TGTGCCAGTAGTAAATATGGGAACACTGAAGCTTTCTTT. This translates into CASSKYGNTEAFF.

This clone was picked up a small number of times. The rearrangement uses TRBV6-4 and TRBJ2-2; D perhaps matches TRBD1 (6 bases). V was pared by 4 bases and J by 3 bases, with 6 bases between. Germline lookup yields CDR1 MRHNA and CDR2 SNTAGT. This CDR3 spans 13 amino acids. DNA for the CDR3: TGTGCCAGCAGTGCAGGGGACACCGGGGAGCTGTTTTTT. This gives the protein CASSAGDTGELFF.

The rearrangement joins TRBV19 to TRBJ1-2; a possible D gene is TRBD1 (6 bases). V lost 4 bases to trimming and J lost 7 bases, with 16 bases between them. The germline V gene encodes CDR1 LNHDA and CDR2 SQIVND (reference sequence). CDR3 length: 14 amino acids. DNA for the CDR3: TGTGCCAGTAGTAACTTACAGGGTTCAGGTGGCTACACCTTC. It specifies CASSNLQGSGGYTF. Drawing the rest from reference TRBV19 and TRBJ1-2, the complete variable domain is DGGITQSPKYLFRKEGQNVTLSCEQNLNHDAMYWYRQDPGQGLRLIYYSQIVNDFQKGDIAEGYSVSREKKESFPLTVTSAQKNPTAFYLCASSNLQGSGGYTFGSGTRLTVV.